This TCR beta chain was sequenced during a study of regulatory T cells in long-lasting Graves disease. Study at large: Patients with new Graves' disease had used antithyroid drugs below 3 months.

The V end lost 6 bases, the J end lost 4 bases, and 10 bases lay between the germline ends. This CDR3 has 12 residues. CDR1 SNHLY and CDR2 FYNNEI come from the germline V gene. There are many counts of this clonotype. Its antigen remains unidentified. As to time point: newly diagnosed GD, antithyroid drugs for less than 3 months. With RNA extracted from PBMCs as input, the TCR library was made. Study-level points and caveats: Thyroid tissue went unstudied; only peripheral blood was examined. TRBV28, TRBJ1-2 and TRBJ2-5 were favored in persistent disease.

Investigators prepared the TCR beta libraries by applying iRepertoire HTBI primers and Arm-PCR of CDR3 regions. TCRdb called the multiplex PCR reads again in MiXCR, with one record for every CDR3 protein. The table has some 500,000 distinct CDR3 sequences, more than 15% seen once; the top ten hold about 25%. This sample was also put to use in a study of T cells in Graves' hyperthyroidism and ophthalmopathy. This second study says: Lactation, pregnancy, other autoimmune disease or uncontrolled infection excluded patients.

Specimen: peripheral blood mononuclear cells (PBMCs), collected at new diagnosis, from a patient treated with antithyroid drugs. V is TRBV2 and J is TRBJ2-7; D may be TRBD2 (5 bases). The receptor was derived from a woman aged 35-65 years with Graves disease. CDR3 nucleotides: TGTGCCAGCAGCTCTTCGGGGTACGAGCAGTACTTC. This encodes CASSSSGYEQYF.